One T cell receptor (beta chain) is described in this entry. These data come from a study of CD8 T cells in Susac syndrome. Sequencing targeted TCR beta in blood CD8+ and CD4+ T cells. Purification of the CD8+ and CD4+ T cells relied on negative isolation, and TEMRA cells underwent FACS enrichment. When the RNA was reverse transcribed, random hexamers were used with an input of about 0.45 to 1 ug. MiXCR, run by TCRdb on the immunoSEQ multiplex PCR reads, gives a single entry per CDR3 protein. The data show roughly 200,000 distinct CDR3 sequences, with roughly 94% seen just once and approximately 0.1% held by the top ten. The receptor comes from a human donor in good health. The specimen sequenced was CD4+ T cells from PBMCs.

In nucleotides, the CDR3 is TGTGCCAGCAGCCGGACAGGGACCGGGGAGCTGTTTTTT. This encodes CASSRTGTGELFF. This chain connects TRBV7-2 to TRBJ2-2, with 8 bases lining up with TRBD1. The CDR3 has 13 residues. In germline, CDR1 is SGHTA, CDR2 FQGNSA. V shed 5 bases, J shed 5 bases, and the junction held 1 base outside the gene matches. Variable domain in full (rest from reference TRBV7-2 and TRBJ2-2): GAGVSQSPSNKVTEKGKDVELRCDPISGHTALYWYRQSLGQGLEFLIYFQGNSAPDKSGLPSDRFSAERTGGSVSTLTIQRTQQEDSAVYLCASSRTGTGELFFGEGSRLTVL.